This T cell receptor (beta chain) was recovered during a study of cytomegalovirus exposure and HLA in healthy donors. Study in general: Of around 400 genotyped donors, roughly 81% grouped in the Caucasian-associated ancestry cluster.

PCR used 60 Vbeta primers and 13 Jbeta primers. Some clones are missing from TCRdb's copy, which holds only in-frame ones; the method was immunoSEQ multiplex PCR. The sample lists some 180,000 clones, about 80% seen once, with approximately 2% in the top ten. Overall study findings and caveats: Prior analysis indicated that the majority of TCR beta V segments exhibited productivity approximately 87% or approximately 30% of the time. Investigators reported fewer than 200 TCR beta chains as tied to cytomegalovirus. As a later analysis showed, several of the most significant clusters appeared to be linked to common viral pathogens.

A word on this clone: Antigen: not known.

Germline CDR1 reads LGHNA; CDR2 reads YSLEER. This CDR3 region has 17 residues. The trim removed 0 bases at V and 5 bases at J, leaving 7 bases unmatched. This TCR came from a young woman in good health and CMV-seronegative. The chain uses TRBV4-3 and TRBJ2-1, with 10 bases matching TRBD2. The sequenced sample was PBMCs. The CDR3 here is CASSQDRSLAGNNEQFF. The CDR3 bases are TGCGCCAGCAGCCAAGATCGGTCACTAGCGGGGAACAATGAGCAGTTCTTC.